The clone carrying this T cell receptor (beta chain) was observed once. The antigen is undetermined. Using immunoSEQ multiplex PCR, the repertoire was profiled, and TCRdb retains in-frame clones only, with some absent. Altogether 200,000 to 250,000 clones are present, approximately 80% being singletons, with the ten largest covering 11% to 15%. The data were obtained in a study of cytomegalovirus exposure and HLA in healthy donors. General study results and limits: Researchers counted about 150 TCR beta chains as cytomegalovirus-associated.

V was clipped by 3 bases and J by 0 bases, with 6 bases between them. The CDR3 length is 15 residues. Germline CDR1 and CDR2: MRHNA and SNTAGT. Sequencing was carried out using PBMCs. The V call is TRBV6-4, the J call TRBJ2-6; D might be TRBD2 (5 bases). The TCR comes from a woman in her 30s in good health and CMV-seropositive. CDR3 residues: CASSERDSGANVLTF. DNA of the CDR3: TGTGCCAGCAGTGAACGGGACTCTGGGGCCAACGTCCTGACTTTC.